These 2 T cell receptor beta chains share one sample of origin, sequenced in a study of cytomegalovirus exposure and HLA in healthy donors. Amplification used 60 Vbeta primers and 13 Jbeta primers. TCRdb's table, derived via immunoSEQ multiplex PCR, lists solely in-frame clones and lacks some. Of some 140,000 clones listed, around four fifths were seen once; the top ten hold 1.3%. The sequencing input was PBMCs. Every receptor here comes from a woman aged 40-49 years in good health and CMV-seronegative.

CDR3 region: CASSPGTGKKLFF. The DNA for the CDR3 is TGTGCCAGCAGCCCCGGGACAGGAAAAAAACTGTTTTTT. The chain has TRBV5-6 and TRBJ1-4, with TRBD1 matching over 8 bases. CDR3 length equals 13 residues. Germline V CDR1 and CDR2: SGHDT, YYEEEE. Trimming at V came to 4 bases and at J to 9 bases, leaving 5 bases not matched to a gene.

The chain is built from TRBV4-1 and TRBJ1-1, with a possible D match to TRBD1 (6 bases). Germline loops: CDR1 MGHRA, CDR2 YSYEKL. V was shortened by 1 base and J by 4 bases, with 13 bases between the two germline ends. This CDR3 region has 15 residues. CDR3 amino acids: CASSQGTGWTTEAFF. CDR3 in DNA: TGCGCCAGCAGCCAAGGAACAGGGTGGACCACTGAAGCTTTCTTT.